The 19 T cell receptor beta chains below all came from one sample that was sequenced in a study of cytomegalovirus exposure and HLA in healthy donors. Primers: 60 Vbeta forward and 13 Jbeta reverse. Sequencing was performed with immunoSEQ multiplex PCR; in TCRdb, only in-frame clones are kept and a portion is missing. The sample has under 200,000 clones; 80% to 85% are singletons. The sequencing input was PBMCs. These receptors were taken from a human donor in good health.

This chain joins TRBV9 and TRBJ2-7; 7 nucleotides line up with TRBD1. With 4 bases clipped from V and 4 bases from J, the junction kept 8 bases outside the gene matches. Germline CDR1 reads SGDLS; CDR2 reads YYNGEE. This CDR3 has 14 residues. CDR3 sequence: CASSLRDSSYEQYF. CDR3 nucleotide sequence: TGTGCCAGCAGCTTACGGGACAGCTCTTACGAGCAGTACTTC.

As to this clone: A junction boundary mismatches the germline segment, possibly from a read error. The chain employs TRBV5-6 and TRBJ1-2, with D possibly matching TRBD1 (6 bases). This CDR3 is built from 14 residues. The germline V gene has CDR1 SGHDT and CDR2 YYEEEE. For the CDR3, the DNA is TGTGCCAACAGCCCCGGACAGCGTAACTATGGCTACACCTTC. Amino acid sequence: CANSPGQRNYGYTF.

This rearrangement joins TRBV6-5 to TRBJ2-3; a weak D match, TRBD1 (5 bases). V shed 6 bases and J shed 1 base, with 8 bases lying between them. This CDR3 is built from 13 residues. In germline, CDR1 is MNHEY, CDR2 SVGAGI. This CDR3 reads CASRGPGTDTQYF. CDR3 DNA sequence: TGTGCCAGCAGGGGGCCGGGCACAGATACGCAGTATTTT.

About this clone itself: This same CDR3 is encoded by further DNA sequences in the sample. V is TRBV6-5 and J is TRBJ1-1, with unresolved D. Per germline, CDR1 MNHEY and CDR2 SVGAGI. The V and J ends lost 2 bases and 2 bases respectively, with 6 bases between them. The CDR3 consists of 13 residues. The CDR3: CASSYTGNTEAFF. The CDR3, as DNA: TGTGCCAGCAGTTACACGGGTAACACTGAAGCTTTCTTT.

DNA for the CDR3: TGTGCCAGCGGCCCGAGGGCCCCGAGCACTGAAGCTTTCTTT. This translates into CASGPRAPSTEAFF. The chain has TRBV6-1 and TRBJ1-1; D is unclear. This CDR3 comprises 14 residues. Germline-derived CDR1 and CDR2 are MNHNS and SASEGT. The V gene lost 8 bases and the J gene lost 4 bases, with 17 bases spanning the gap.

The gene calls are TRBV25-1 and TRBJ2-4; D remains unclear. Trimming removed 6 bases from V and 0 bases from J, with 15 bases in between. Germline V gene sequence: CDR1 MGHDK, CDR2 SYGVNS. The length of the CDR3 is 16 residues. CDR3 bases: TGTGCCAGCAGCTCGACAACTGCAGTAGCCAAAAACATTCAGTACTTC. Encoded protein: CASSSTTAVAKNIQYF. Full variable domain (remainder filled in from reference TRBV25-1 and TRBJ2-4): EADIYQTPRYLVIGTGKKITLECSQTMGHDKMYWYQQDPGMELHLIHYSYGVNSTEKGDLSSESTVSRIRTEHFPLTLESARPSHTSQYLCASSSTTAVAKNIQYFGAGTRLSVL.

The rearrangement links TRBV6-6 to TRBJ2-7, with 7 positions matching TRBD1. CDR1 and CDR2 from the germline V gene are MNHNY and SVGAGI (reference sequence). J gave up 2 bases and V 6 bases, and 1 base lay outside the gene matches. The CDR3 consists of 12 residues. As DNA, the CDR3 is TGTGCCAGCAGCCAGGGGGCCTACGAGCAGTACTTC. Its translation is CASSQGAYEQYF.

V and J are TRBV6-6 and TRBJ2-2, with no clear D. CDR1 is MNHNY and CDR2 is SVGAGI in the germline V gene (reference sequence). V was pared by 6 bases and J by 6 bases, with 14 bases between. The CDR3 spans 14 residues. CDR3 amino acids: CASSPREPAGELFF. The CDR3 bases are TGTGCCAGCAGCCCGAGAGAGCCTGCCGGGGAGCTGTTTTTT.

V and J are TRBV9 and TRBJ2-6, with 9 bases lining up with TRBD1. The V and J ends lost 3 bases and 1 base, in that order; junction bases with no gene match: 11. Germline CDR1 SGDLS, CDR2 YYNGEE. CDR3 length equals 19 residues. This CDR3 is CASSASRDRATSGANVLTF. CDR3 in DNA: TGTGCCAGCAGCGCCAGCCGGGACAGGGCTACGTCTGGGGCCAACGTCCTGACTTTC.

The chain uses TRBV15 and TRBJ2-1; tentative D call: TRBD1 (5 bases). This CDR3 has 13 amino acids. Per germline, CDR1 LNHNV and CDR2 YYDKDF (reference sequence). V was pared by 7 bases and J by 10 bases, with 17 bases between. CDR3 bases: TGTGCCACCAACCCTCGCAGGGTCGGAGAGCAGTTCTTC. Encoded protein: CATNPRRVGEQFF.

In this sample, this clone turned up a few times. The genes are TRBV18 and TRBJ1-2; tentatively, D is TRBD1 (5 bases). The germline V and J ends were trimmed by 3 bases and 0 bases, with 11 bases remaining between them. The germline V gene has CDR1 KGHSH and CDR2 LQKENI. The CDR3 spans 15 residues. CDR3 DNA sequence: TGTGCCAGCTCACCTTCCCAACAGGCTAACTATGGCTACACCTTC. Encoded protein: CASSPSQQANYGYTF.

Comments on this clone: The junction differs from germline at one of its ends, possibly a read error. The chain's CDR3 is CSSRPPGGYGYTF. The CDR3 nucleotides are TGTTCCAGCAGACCCCCCGGGGGTTATGGCTACACCTTC. V is TRBV7-9 and J is TRBJ1-2; D might be TRBD1 (5 bases). The CDR3 runs to 13 residues. Germline CDR1 and CDR2: SEHNR and FQNEAQ (reference sequence).

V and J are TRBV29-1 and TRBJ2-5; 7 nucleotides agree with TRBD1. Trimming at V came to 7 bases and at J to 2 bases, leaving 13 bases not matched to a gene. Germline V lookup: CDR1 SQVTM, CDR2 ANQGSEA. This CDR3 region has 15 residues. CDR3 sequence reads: CSANAGTAHQETQYF. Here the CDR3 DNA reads TGCAGCGCTAACGCTGGGACAGCGCATCAAGAGACCCAGTACTTC. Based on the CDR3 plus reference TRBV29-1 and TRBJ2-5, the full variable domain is SAVISQKPSRDICQRGTSLTIQCQVDSQVTMMFWYRQQPGQSLTLIATANQGSEATYESGFVIDKFPISRPNLTFSTLTVSNMSPEDSSIYLCSANAGTAHQETQYFGPGTRLLVL.

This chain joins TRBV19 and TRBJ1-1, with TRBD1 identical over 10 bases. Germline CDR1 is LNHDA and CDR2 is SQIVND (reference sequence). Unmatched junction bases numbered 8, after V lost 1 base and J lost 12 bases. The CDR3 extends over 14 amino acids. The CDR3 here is CASSIGGQGGKTFF. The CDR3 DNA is TGTGCCAGTAGTATAGGAGGACAGGGGGGTAAAACTTTCTTT.

The CDR3 DNA is TGTGCCAGCAGGCTTAACAGGGGGCGGGACGGGGAGCTGTTTTTT. Translating gives CASRLNRGRDGELFF. The V call is TRBV7-8, the J call TRBJ2-2; TRBD1 matches 9 bases. Germline CDR1 reads SGHVS; CDR2 reads FQNEAQ. Unmatched junction bases numbered 9, after V lost 6 bases and J lost 7 bases. CDR3 length: 15 residues. Complete variable domain (other parts from reference TRBV7-8 and TRBJ2-2): GAGVSQSPRYKVAKRGQDVALRCDPISGHVSLFWYQQALGQGPEFLTYFQNEAQLDKSGLPSDRFFAERPEGSVSTLKIQRTQQEDSAVYLCASRLNRGRDGELFFGEGSRLTVL.

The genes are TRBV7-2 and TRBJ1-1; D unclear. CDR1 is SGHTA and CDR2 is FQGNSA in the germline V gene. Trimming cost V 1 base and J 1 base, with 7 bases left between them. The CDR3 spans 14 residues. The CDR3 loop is CASSLDTQNTEAFF. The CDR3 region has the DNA TGTGCCAGCAGCTTAGACACACAGAACACTGAAGCTTTCTTT.

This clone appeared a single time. CDR3 residues: CASSPRTGGSSGANVLTF. CDR3 sequence (DNA): TGTGCCAGCAGCCCCCGTACCGGGGGGAGCTCTGGGGCCAACGTCCTGACTTTC. This chain uses TRBV5-4 with TRBJ2-6, with 7 nucleotides matching TRBD2. Germline V CDR1 and CDR2: SGHNT, YYREEE (reference sequence). CDR3 length: 18 residues. V trimming: 4 bases; J trimming: 0 bases; junction bases outside the gene matches: 10. The complete variable domain, with remaining parts taken from reference TRBV5-4 and TRBJ2-6, reads ETGVTQSPTHLIKTRGQQVTLRCSSQSGHNTVSWYQQALGQGPQFIFQYYREEENGRGNFPPRFSGLQFPNYSSELNVNALELDDSALYLCASSPRTGGSSGANVLTFGAGSRLTVL.

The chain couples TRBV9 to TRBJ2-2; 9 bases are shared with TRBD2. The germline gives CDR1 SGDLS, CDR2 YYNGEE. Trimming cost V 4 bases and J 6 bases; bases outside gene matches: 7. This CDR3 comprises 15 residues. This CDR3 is CASSRDSGGAGELFF. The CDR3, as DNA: TGTGCCAGCAGCCGGGATAGCGGGGGCGCCGGGGAGCTGTTTTTT.

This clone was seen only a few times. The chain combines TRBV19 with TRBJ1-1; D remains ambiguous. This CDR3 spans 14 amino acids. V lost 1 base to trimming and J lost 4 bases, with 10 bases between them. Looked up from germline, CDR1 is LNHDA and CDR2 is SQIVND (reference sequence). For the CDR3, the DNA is TGTGCCAGTAGTATAGGTAGTATCGGCACTGAAGCTTTCTTT. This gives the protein CASSIGSIGTEAFF.